This is a list of T cell receptor beta chains from one sample in a study of T cells after yellow fever vaccination. TCRdb reprocessed the 5' RACE reads via MiXCR and lists one record per CDR3 protein. The table lists roughly 150,000 distinct CDR3 sequences, approximately 6.6% of them singletons. The source material was CD4+ T cells sorted from PBMCs, sampled 10 days after the yellow fever booster vaccination. These receptors were collected from a man under 40 who received the YFV17D yellow fever vaccine. CDR3s leave out the opening cysteine and the closing phenylalanine or tryptophan. Each record gives: D gene, CDR3 length, clone size, J gene, V gene, CDR3 protein. D genes are given only for firm matches. For some rows the clone size is stated as once, few or many, or as a class when expanded; others skip it.

TRBD1 | 12 | many | TRBJ2-7 | TRBV6-2/TRBV6-3 | ASRPLTGPYEQY
. | 12 | . | TRBJ2-7 | TRBV10-2 | ASSGPGTDYEQY
TRBD1 | 11 | many | TRBJ1-5 | TRBV20-1 | SARGTGNQPQH
TRBD2 | 17 | many | TRBJ2-7 | TRBV4-3 | ASSQGGLAGVGLSYEQY
. | 12 | . | TRBJ2-7 | TRBV18 | ASSRGRVNYEQY
TRBD1 | 13 | many | TRBJ1-4 | TRBV20-1 | RARKRTGLDEKLF
TRBD2 | 14 | . | TRBJ2-1 | TRBV7-9 | ASSQLAGVTYNEQF
. | 12 | many | TRBJ2-4 | TRBV5-5 | ASSIGQTKDIQY
TRBD2 | 13 | few | TRBJ2-2 | TRBV19 | ASSGSGRWTGELF
. | 13 | many | TRBJ1-3 | TRBV12-3/TRBV12-4 | ASSFIASSGNTIY
. | 11 | many | TRBJ2-1 | TRBV27 | ASSLGLGREQF
. | 11 | . | TRBJ1-1 | TRBV5-1 | ASLREANTEAF
. | 11 | many | TRBJ1-2 | TRBV12-3/TRBV12-4 | ASSAGEGYGYT
TRBD1 | 9 | . | TRBJ1-1 | TRBV12-3/TRBV12-4 | ASRSRGEAF
. | 13 | many | TRBJ2-7 | TRBV29-1 | SASAGGSPSYEQY
. | 12 | many | TRBJ2-3 | TRBV20-1 | SAPPGRPGGTQY
. | 13 | many | TRBJ2-1 | TRBV5-1 | ASSLAQQTYNEQF
. | 10 | many | TRBJ1-1 | TRBV29-1 | SVDWGGTEAF
. | 14 | many | TRBJ2-1 | TRBV10-3 | AISESPHGSYNEQF
. | 14 | . | TRBJ2-7 | TRBV12-3/TRBV12-4 | ASSSPSGAKAYEQY
. | 14 | many | TRBJ2-1 | TRBV20-1 | SATAPVASSYNEQF
. | 13 | many | TRBJ2-1 | TRBV28 | ASSPLGVAGHEQF
. | 15 | many | TRBJ2-3 | TRBV20-1 | SARATSGGPSTDTQY
TRBD1 | 14 | many | TRBJ2-2 | TRBV7-7 | ASSLARGPGTGELF
TRBD1 | 13 | many | TRBJ2-2 | TRBV28 | ASKAGQVGTGELF